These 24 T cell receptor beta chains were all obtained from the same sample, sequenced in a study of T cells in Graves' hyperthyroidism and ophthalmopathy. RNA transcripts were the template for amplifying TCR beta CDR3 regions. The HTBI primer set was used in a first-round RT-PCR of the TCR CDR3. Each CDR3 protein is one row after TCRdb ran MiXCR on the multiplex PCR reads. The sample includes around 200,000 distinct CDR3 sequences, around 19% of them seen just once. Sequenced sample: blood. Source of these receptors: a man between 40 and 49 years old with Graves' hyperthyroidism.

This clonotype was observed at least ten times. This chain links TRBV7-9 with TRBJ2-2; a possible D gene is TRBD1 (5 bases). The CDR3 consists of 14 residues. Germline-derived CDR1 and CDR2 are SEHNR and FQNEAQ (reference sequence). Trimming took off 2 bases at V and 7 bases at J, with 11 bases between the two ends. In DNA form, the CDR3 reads TGTGCCAGCAGCTTATTACAGGTTGACGGGGAGCTGTTTTTT. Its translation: CASSLLQVDGELFF.

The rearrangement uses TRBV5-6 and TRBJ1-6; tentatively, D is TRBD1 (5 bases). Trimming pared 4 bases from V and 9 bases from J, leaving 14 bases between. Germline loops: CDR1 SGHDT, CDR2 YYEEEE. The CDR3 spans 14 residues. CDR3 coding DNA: TGTGCCAGCAGCATAGGGACGGCTGCTTCACCCCTCCACTTT. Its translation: CASSIGTAASPLHF.

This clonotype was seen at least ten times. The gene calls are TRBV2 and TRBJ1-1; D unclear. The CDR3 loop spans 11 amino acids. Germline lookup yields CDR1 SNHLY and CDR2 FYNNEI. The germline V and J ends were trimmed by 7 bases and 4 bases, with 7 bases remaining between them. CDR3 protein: CASTLRTEAFF. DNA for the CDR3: TGTGCCAGCACCCTTCGCACTGAAGCTTTCTTT.

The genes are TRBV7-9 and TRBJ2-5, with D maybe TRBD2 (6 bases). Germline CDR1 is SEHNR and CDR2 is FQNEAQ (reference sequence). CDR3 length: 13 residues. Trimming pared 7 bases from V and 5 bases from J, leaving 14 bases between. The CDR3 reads CASKAPGGETQYF. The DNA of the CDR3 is TGTGCCAGCAAGGCCCCCGGGGGTGAGACCCAGTACTTC.

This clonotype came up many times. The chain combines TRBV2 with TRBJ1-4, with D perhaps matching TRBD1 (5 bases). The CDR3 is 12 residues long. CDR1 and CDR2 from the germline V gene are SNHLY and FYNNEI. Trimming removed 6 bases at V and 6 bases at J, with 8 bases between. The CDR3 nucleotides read TGTGCCAGCAGGGCGGGGCATGAAAAACTGTTTTTT. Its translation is CASRAGHEKLFF. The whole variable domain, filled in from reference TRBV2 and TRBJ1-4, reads EPEVTQTPSHQVTQMGQEVILRCVPISNHLYFYWYRQILGQKVEFLVSFYNNEISEKSEIFDDQFSVERPDGSNFTLKIRSTKLEDSAMYFCASRAGHEKLFFGSGTQLSVL.

In DNA form, the CDR3 reads TGTGCCAGCAGCTTATCATCCCGACAGGGTGTCTACGAGCAGTACTTC. It encodes CASSLSSRQGVYEQYF. The chain uses TRBV7-2 and TRBJ2-7, with TRBD1 matching 7 bases. V was pared by 2 bases and J by 3 bases, with 10 bases of the junction left unmatched. The CDR3 sequence is 16 residues long. CDR1 is SGHTA, CDR2 FQGNSA, per germline.

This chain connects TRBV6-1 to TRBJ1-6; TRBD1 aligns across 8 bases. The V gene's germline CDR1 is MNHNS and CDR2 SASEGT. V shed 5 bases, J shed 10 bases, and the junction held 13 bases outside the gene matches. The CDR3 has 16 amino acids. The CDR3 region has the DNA TGTGCCAGCAGTTTTAGGACAGGGTCGTTGGGATCACCCCTCCACTTT. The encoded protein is CASSFRTGSLGSPLHF.

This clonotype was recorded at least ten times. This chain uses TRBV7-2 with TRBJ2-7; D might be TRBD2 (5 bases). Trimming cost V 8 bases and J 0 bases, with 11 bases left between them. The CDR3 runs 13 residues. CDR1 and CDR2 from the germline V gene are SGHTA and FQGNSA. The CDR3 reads CASASEASYEQYF. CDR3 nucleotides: TGTGCCAGCGCCTCGGAGGCCTCCTACGAGCAGTACTTC. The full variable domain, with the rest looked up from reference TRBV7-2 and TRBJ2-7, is GAGVSQSPSNKVTEKGKDVELRCDPISGHTALYWYRQSLGQGLEFLIYFQGNSAPDKSGLPSDRFSAERTGGSVSTLTIQRTQQEDSAVYLCASASEASYEQYFGPGTRLTVT.

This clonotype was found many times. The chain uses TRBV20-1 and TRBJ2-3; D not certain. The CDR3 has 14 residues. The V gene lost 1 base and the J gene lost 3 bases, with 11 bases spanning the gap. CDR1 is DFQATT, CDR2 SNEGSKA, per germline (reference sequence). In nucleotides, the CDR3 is TGCAGTGCTAGAGTTAACAGTGGGACAGATACGCAGTATTTT. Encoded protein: CSARVNSGTDTQYF.

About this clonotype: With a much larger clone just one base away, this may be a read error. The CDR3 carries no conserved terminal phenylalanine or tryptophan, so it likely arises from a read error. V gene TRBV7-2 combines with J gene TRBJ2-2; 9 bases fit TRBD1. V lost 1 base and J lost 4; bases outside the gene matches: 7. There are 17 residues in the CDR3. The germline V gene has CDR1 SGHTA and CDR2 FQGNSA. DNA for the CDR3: TGTGCCAGCAGCTTAGGAACCGGGACAGGGTTCACCGGGGAGCTGTTTCTT. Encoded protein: CASSLGTGTGFTGELFL.

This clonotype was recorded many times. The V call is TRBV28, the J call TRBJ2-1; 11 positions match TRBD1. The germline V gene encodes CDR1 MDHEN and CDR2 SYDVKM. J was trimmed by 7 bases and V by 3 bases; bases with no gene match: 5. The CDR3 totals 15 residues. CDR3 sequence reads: CASSLAGQGGNEQFF. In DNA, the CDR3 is TGTGCCAGCAGTTTGGCGGGACAGGGGGGGAATGAGCAGTTCTTC.

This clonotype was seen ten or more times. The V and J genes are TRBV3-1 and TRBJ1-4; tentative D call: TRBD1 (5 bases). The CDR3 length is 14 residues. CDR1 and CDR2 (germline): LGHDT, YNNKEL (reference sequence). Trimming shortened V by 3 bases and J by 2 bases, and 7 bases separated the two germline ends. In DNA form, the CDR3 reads TGTGCCAGCAGCCAGGACACCACTAATGAAAAACTGTTTTTT. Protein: CASSQDTTNEKLFF. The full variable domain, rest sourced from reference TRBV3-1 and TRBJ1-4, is DTAVSQTPKYLVTQMGNDKSIKCEQNLGHDTMYWYKQDSKKFLKIMFSYNNKELIINETVPNRFSPKSPDKAHLNLHINSLELGDSAVYFCASSQDTTNEKLFFGSGTQLSVL.

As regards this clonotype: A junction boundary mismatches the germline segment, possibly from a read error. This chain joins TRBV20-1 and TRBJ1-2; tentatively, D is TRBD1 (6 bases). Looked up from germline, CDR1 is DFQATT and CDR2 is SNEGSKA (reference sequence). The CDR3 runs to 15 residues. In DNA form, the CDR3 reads TGCAGTGCTAGAGTCCAGGGGATACCGAACTATGACTACACCTTC. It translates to CSARVQGIPNYDYTF.

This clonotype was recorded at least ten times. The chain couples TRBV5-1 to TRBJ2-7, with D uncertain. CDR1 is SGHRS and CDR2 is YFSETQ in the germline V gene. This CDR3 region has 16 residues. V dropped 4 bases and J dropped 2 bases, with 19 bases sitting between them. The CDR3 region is CASSIDPAESTYEQYF. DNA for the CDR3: TGCGCCAGCAGCATAGACCCGGCGGAGTCGACCTACGAGCAGTACTTC.

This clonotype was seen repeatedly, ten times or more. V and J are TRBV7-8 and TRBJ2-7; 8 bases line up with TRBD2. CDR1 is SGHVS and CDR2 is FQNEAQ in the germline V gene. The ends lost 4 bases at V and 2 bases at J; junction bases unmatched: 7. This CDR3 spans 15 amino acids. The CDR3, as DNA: TGTGCCAGCAGCTCCGCGGCGGGGGGCGCCTACGAGCAGTACTTC. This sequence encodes CASSSAAGGAYEQYF.

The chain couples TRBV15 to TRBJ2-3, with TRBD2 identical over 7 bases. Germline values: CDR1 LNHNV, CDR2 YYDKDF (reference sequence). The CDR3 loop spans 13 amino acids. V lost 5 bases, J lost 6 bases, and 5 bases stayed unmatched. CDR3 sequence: CATSRTSLDTQYF. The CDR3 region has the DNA TGTGCCACCAGCCGGACTAGTCTTGATACGCAGTATTTT.

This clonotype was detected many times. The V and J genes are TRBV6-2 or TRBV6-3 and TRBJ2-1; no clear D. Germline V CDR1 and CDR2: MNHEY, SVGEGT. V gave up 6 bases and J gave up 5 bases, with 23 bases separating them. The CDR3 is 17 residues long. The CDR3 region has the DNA TGTGCCAGCAGAACCGGGTACCAAAAGCCCAAAGACAATGAGCAGTTCTTC. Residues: CASRTGYQKPKDNEQFF.

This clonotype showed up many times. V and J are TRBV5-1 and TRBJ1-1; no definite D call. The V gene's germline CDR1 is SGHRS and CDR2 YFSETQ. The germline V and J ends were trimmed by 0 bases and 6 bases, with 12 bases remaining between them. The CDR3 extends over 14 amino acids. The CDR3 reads CASSLERGRAEAFF. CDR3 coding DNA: TGCGCCAGCAGCTTGGAGCGGGGTAGGGCTGAAGCTTTCTTT.

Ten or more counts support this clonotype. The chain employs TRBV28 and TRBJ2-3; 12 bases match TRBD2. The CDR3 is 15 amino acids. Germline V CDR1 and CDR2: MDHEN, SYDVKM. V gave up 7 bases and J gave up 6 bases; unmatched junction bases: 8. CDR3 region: CASTERTSGGDTQYF. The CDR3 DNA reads TGTGCCAGCACCGAAAGAACTAGCGGGGGGGATACGCAGTATTTT.

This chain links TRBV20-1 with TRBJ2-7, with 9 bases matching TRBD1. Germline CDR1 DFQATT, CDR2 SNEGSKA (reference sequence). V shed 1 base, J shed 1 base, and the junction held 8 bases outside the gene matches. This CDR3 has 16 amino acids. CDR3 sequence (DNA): TGCAGTGCTAGAGTAAAGGGACAGGGTTTTTCCTACGAGCAGTACTTC. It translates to CSARVKGQGFSYEQYF.

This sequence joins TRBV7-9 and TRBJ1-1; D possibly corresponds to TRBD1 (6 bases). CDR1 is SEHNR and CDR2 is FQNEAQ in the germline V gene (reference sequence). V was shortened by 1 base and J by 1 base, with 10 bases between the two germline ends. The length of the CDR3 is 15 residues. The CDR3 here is CASSLVPTGNTEAFF. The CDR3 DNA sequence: TGTGCCAGCAGCTTAGTCCCGACAGGGAACACTGAAGCTTTCTTT.

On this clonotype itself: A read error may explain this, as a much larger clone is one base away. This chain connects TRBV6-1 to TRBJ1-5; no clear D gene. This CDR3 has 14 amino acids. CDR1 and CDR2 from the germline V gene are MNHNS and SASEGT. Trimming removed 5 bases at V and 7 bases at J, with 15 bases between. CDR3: CASSKEAGVQPQHF. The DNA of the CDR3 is TGTGCCAGCAGTAAAGAGGCCGGGGTCCAGCCCCAGCATTTT.

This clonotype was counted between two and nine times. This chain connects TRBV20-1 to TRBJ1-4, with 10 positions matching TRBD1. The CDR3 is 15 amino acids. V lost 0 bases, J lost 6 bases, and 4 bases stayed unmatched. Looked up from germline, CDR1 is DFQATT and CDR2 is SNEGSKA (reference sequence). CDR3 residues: CSARDTGTGDEKLFF. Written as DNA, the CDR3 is TGCAGTGCTAGAGATACCGGGACAGGGGATGAAAAACTGTTTTTT.

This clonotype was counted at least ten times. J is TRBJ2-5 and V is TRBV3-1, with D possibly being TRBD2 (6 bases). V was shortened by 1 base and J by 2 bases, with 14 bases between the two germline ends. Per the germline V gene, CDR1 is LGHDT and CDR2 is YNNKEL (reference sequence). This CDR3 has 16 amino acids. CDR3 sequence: CASSQAWRGEQETQYF. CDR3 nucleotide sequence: TGTGCCAGCAGCCAAGCTTGGAGGGGCGAGCAAGAGACCCAGTACTTC.